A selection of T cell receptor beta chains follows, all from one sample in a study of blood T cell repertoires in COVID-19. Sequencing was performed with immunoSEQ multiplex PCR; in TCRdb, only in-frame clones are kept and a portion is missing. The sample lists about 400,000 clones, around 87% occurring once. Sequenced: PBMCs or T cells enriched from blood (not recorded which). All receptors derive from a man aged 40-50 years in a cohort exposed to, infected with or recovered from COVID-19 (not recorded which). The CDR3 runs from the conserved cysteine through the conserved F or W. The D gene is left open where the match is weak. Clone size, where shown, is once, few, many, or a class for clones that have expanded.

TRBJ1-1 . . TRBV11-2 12 CASSLQNTEAFF TGTGCCAGCAGCTTACAGAACACTGAAGCTTTCTTT
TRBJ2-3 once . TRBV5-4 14 CASSFGQGTDTQYF TGTGCCAGCAGCTTTGGGCAGGGCACAGATACGCAGTATTTT
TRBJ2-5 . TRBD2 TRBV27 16 CASAGGASGRKETQYF TGTGCCAGCGCGGGGGGAGCTAGCGGGAGAAAAGAGACCCAGTACTTC
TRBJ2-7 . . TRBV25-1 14 CASSEYAGAYEQYF TGTGCCAGCAGTGAGTACGCAGGGGCCTACGAGCAGTACTTC
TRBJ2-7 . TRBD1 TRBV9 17 CASSVAGKQGDTYEQYF TGTGCCAGCAGCGTAGCTGGAAAGCAGGGGGACACCTACGAGCAGTACTTC
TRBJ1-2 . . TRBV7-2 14 CASSLSQGIYGYTF TGTGCCAGCAGCTTGTCGCAGGGAATCTATGGCTACACCTTC
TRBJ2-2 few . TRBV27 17 CASSLKGLAPMAGELFF TGTGCCAGCAGTTTAAAGGGTTTAGCGCCGATGGCCGGGGAGCTGTTTTTT
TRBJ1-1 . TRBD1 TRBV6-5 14 CASSTTGGFTEAFF TGTGCCAGCAGTACAACAGGGGGCTTTACTGAAGCTTTCTTT
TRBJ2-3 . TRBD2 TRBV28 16 CASSPGLADYTDTQYF TGTGCCAGCAGCCCCGGACTAGCGGATTACACAGATACGCAGTATTTT
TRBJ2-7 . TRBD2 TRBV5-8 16 CASSPRMRGGTYEQYF TGTGCCAGCAGCCCCCGTATGAGGGGAGGGACCTACGAGCAGTACTTC
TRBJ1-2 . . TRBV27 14 CASGRQAFNYGYTF TGTGCCAGCGGTCGACAGGCATTTAACTATGGCTACACCTTC
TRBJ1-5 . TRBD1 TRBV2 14 CASSGQGAYQPQHF TGTGCCAGCAGTGGACAGGGGGCCTATCAGCCCCAGCATTTT
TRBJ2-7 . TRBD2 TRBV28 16 CASSLMGTSGRLIRDF TGTGCCAGCAGTTTAATGGGAACTAGCGGGAGGTTAATAAGGGACTTC
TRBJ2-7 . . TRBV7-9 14 CASSLATVPGEQYF TGTGCCAGCAGCTTAGCGACGGTCCCAGGCGAGCAGTACTTC
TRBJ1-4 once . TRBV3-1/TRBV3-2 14 CASSRLATNEKLFF TGTGCCAGCAGCCGACTTGCAACTAATGAAAAACTGTTTTTT
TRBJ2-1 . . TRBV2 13 CASSQDNYNEQFF TGTGCCAGCAGTCAGGACAACTACAATGAGCAGTTCTTC
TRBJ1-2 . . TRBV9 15 CASSPQVQANYGYTF TGTGCCAGCAGCCCCCAGGTACAAGCTAACTATGGCTACACCTTC
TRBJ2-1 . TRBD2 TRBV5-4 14 CASSGSGRVNEQFF TGTGCCAGCAGCGGTAGCGGGAGGGTCAATGAGCAGTTCTTC
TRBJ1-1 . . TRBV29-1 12 CSVSYRQGAAFF TGCAGCGTTTCGTATCGCCAGGGCGCAGCTTTCTTT
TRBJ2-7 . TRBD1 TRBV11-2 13 CASSRQGPAEQYF TGTGCCAGCAGCCGACAGGGTCCGGCCGAGCAGTACTTC
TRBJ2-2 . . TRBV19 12 CAIRGEDGELFF TGTGCCATTAGGGGGGAGGACGGGGAGCTGTTTTTT
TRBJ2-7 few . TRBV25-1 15 CASSESGGSSYEQYF TGTGCCAGCAGTGAATCTGGGGGGAGCTCCTACGAGCAGTACTTC
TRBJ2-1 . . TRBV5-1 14 CASSLGVSYNEQFF TGCGCCAGCAGCTTGGGAGTCTCCTACAATGAGCAGTTCTTC
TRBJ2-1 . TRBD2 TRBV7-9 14 CASSILAGHNEQFF TGTGCCAGCAGCATACTAGCGGGCCACAATGAGCAGTTCTTC
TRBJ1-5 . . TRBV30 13 CAWNKQPNQPQHF TGTGCCTGGAACAAACAGCCCAATCAGCCCCAGCATTTT
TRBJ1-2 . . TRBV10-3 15 CAISESSAEVYGYTF TGTGCCATCAGTGAATCATCCGCGGAAGTCTATGGCTACACCTTC
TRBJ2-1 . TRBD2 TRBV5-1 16 CASSPSGVGSYNEQFF TGCGCCAGCAGCCCCAGCGGGGTTGGCTCCTACAATGAGCAGTTCTTC
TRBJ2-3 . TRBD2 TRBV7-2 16 CASSLGLAGTTDTQYF TGTGCCAGCAGCTTAGGACTAGCGGGTACCACAGATACGCAGTATTTT
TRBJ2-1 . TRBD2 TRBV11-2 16 CASSLLPGGSYNEQFF TGTGCCAGCAGCCTCCTCCCGGGAGGTAGTTACAATGAGCAGTTCTTC
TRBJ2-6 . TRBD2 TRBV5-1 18 CASSLDVLAGTGANVLTF TGCGCCAGCAGCTTGGATGTGCTAGCGGGAACTGGGGCCAACGTCCTGACTTTC
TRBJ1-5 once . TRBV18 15 CASSGGSHSNQPQHF TGTGCCAGCTCTGGGGGCAGTCATAGCAATCAGCCCCAGCATTTT
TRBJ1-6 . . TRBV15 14 CATSASSYNSPLHF TGTGCCACCAGCGCTAGCTCCTATAATTCACCCCTCCACTTT
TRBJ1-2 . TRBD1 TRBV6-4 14 CASSEGHRGSGYTF TGTGCCAGCAGTGAAGGGCACAGGGGATCTGGCTACACCTTC
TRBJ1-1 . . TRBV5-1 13 CASSLGIATEAFF TGCGCCAGCAGCTTGGGAATTGCGACTGAAGCTTTCTTT
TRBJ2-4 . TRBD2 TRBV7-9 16 CASSERASGSQNIQYF TGTGCCAGCAGCGAACGGGCTAGCGGGAGTCAAAACATTCAGTACTTC
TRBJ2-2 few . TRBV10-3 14 CAIRDGKNTGELFF TGTGCCATCAGGGACGGGAAAAACACCGGGGAGCTGTTTTTT
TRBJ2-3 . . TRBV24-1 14 CATSDSTGTDTQYF TGTGCCACCAGTGATTCCACAGGCACAGATACGCAGTATTTT
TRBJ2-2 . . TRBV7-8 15 CASSLGRQDTGELFF TGTGCCAGCAGCTTAGGTAGACAGGACACCGGGGAGCTGTTTTTT
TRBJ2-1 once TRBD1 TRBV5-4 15 CASSKGQGAANEQFF TGTGCCAGCAGCAAGGGACAGGGGGCGGCGAATGAGCAGTTCTTC
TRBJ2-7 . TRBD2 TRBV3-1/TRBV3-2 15 CASSQPTSGLYEQYF TGTGCCAGCAGCCAACCGACTAGCGGGCTATACGAGCAGTACTTC
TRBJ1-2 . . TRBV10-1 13 CASSAAQGYGYTF TGCGCCAGCAGTGCGGCACAGGGCTATGGCTACACCTTC
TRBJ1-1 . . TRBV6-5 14 CASSYARVGAEAFF TGTGCCAGCAGTTACGCCCGGGTTGGTGCTGAAGCTTTCTTT
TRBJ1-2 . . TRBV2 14 CASSEGGINYGYTF TGTGCCAGCAGTGAGGGGGGGATTAACTATGGCTACACCTTC
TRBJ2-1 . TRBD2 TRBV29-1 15 CSVSGTSVFYNEQFF TGCAGCGTATCCGGGACTAGCGTATTTTACAATGAGCAGTTCTTC
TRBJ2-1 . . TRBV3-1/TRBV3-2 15 CASSQRRDSYNEQFF TGTGCCAGCAGCCAACGGCGGGACTCCTACAATGAGCAGTTCTTC
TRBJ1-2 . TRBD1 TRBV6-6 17 CASSPRDRGKANYGYTF TGTGCCAGCAGTCCCCGGGACAGGGGAAAAGCTAACTATGGCTACACCTTC
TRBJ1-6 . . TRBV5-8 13 CASTRGTNSPLHF TGTGCCAGCACCAGGGGTACGAATTCACCCCTCCACTTT
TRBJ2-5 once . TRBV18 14 CASSPNGSGETQYF TGTGCCAGCTCACCGAATGGGTCCGGGGAGACCCAGTACTTC
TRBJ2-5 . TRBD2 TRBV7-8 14 CASRQVAGQETQYF TGTGCCAGCAGACAAGTAGCGGGACAAGAGACCCAGTACTTC
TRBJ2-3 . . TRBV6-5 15 CASSLLGEGTDTQYF TGTGCCAGCAGCTTGCTAGGAGAGGGCACAGATACGCAGTATTTT
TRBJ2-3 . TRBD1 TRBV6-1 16 CASSEWGQGGADTQYF TGTGCCAGCAGTGAATGGGGACAGGGAGGGGCAGATACGCAGTATTTT
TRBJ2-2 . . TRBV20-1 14 CSASRGSDTGELFF TGCAGTGCTAGTCGAGGGAGTGACACCGGGGAGCTGTTTTTT
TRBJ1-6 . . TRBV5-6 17 CASSLDGGPAWNSPLHF TGTGCCAGCAGCTTGGACGGGGGACCTGCGTGGAATTCACCCCTCCACTTT
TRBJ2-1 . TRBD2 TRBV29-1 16 CSVDQVGRPLGGEQFF TGCAGCGTTGATCAGGTCGGAAGGCCTCTCGGGGGGGAGCAGTTCTTC
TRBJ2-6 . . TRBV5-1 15 CASSLEHSGANVLTF TGCGCCAGCAGCTTGGAACATTCTGGGGCCAACGTCCTGACTTTC
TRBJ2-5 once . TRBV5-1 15 CASSSRASPGETQYF TGCGCCAGCAGCTCTCGGGCTAGCCCGGGCGAGACCCAGTACTTC
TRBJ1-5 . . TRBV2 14 CASAGVPFNQPQHF TGTGCCAGCGCGGGGGTCCCCTTCAATCAGCCCCAGCATTTT